One and the same sample provided the 19 T cell receptor beta chains below, sequenced in a study of tissue T cells after allogeneic stem cell transplantation. Sequenced by immunoSEQ multiplex PCR; TCRdb stores in-frame clones only, minus some. Altogether about 4,700 clones are present, roughly two thirds being singletons, with the ten largest covering less than 30%. The source material was duodenal tissue, sampled at autopsy. The receptors here all came from a female patient between 18 and 55 years old with steroid-refractory graft-versus-host disease after an allogeneic stem cell transplant. These T cells may partly come from the graft donor.

This chain uses TRBV7-6 with TRBJ2-5; 7 bases align to TRBD1. This CDR3 is built from 16 residues. Trimming took 2 bases from V and 1 from J; bases not matched to a gene: 7. From germline, CDR1 is SGHVS and CDR2 FNYEAQ. CDR3 sequence (DNA): TGTGCCAGCAGCTTATTGGGACAGTCTTCCCAAGAGACCCAGTACTTC. This gives the protein CASSLLGQSSQETQYF.

The chain combines TRBV19 with TRBJ2-1; 15 bases map to TRBD2. CDR1 and CDR2 (germline): LNHDA, SQIVND (reference sequence). J gave up 12 bases and V 0 bases, and 9 bases lay outside the gene matches. The length of the CDR3 is 17 residues. The CDR3 protein is CASSIDRTSGRALRQFF. The CDR3 DNA reads TGTGCCAGTAGTATAGATCGGACTAGCGGGAGGGCCCTTCGGCAGTTCTTC.

The V gene is TRBV7-3, the J gene TRBJ2-3; D possibly matches TRBD1 or TRBD2 (5 bases each). This CDR3 has 13 amino acids. The germline gives CDR1 SGHTA, CDR2 FQGTGA. V dropped 6 bases and J dropped 4 bases, with 11 bases sitting between them. The CDR3 is CASRRGLADTQYF. In nucleotides, the CDR3 is TGTGCCAGCAGGAGGGGTCTGGCAGATACGCAGTATTTT.

This clone occurred once. This chain connects TRBV5-4 to TRBJ1-1; D not certain. Trimming took off 1 base at V and 1 base at J, with 8 bases between the two ends. The CDR3 contains 14 residues. Per germline, CDR1 SGHNT and CDR2 YYREEE (reference sequence). As DNA, the CDR3 is TGTGCCAGCAGCTTGTTATCGGGGAACACTGAAGCTTTCTTT. It codes for CASSLLSGNTEAFF.

This sequence joins TRBV2 and TRBJ2-4; 8 bases line up with TRBD1. The CDR3 is made up of 14 amino acids. CDR1 SNHLY and CDR2 FYNNEI come from the germline V gene. The V gene end was trimmed by 7 bases and the J gene end by 12 bases; junction bases not matched to a gene: 14. For the CDR3, the DNA is TGTGCCAGCACCCTACTAGGGGACAGGTTTGGTCAGTACTTC. Protein: CASTLLGDRFGQYF.

The CDR3 coding sequence is TGTGCCAGCAGTCCCAGGTTTCCCTACGAGCAGTACTTC. It codes for CASSPRFPYEQYF. The chain uses TRBV27 and TRBJ2-7, with no clear D. The germline gives CDR1 MNHEY, CDR2 SMNVEV (reference sequence). V was trimmed by 5 bases and J by 2 bases, leaving 10 bases between them. The length of the CDR3 is 13 residues.

The chain recombines TRBV7-8 with TRBJ2-7, with D possibly being TRBD1 (5 bases). The germline V and J ends were trimmed by 6 bases and 2 bases, with 11 bases remaining between them. The CDR3 covers 13 residues. Looked up from germline, CDR1 is SGHVS and CDR2 is FQNEAQ. CDR3 region: CASRARATYEQYF. The CDR3 DNA is TGTGCCAGCAGGGCCAGGGCGACCTACGAGCAGTACTTC. Combining the CDR3 with reference TRBV7-8 and TRBJ2-7 gives the whole variable domain GAGVSQSPRYKVAKRGQDVALRCDPISGHVSLFWYQQALGQGPEFLTYFQNEAQLDKSGLPSDRFFAERPEGSVSTLKIQRTQQEDSAVYLCASRARATYEQYFGPGTRLTVT.

This chain links TRBV3-1 (or the pseudogene TRBV3-2) with TRBJ1-6, with D unresolved. The V and J ends lost 6 bases and 8 bases respectively, with 17 bases between them. The CDR3 consists of 15 residues. CDR1 and CDR2 from the germline V gene are LGHDT and YNNKEL (reference sequence). In nucleotides, the CDR3 is TGTGCCAGCAGGCTCAAATGGACCCGGGATTCACCCCTCCACTTT. Translation gives CASRLKWTRDSPLHF.

The chain couples TRBV5-5 to TRBJ1-5; D is undetermined. Between the trimmed V and J ends, which lost 0 bases and 3 bases, there was a span of 16 bases. CDR1 SGHKS and CDR2 YYEKEE come from the germline V gene (reference sequence). The CDR3 length is 17 residues. CDR3 sequence: CASSLGWAAGFNQPQHF. The CDR3 DNA reads as TGTGCCAGCAGCTTGGGATGGGCAGCGGGGTTCAATCAGCCCCAGCATTTT.

The chain is built from TRBV23-1 and TRBJ1-2; the match to TRBD1 covers 7 bases. TRBV23-1 is designated an ORF whose function remains uncertain. The CDR3 length is 18 residues. Trimming cost V 2 bases and J 4 bases; bases outside gene matches: 16. This CDR3 reads CASSQLQGVGKFGYGYTF. CDR3 nucleotides: TGCGCCAGCAGTCAACTCCAGGGGGTGGGGAAATTTGGCTATGGCTACACCTTC.

V usage is TRBV9 and J usage is TRBJ2-1; tentative D call: TRBD1 (5 bases). Germline assignment: CDR1 SGDLS and CDR2 YYNGEE. The CDR3 runs 14 residues. V was pared by 4 bases and J by 3 bases, with 11 bases between. The CDR3 DNA is TGTGCCAGCAGCCACGACAGTATCTACAATGAGCAGTTCTTC. It specifies CASSHDSIYNEQFF.

J is TRBJ2-5 and V is TRBV6-1; D not certain. This CDR3 has 15 residues. Per the germline V gene, CDR1 is MNHNS and CDR2 is SASEGT. Trimming removed 2 bases at V and 2 bases at J, with 12 bases between. DNA for the CDR3: TGTGCCAGCAGTGAAAGTCCGATAATGCAAGAGACCCAGTACTTC. This encodes CASSESPIMQETQYF.

This clone was detected a few times. The chain employs TRBV27 and TRBJ2-4; 7 bases align to TRBD1. This CDR3 has 17 amino acids. The germline V gene has CDR1 MNHEY and CDR2 SMNVEV (reference sequence). The V gene end was trimmed by 7 bases and the J gene end by 6 bases; junction bases not matched to a gene: 18. This CDR3 is CASTPLPGQTLGNIQYF. The DNA of the CDR3 is TGTGCCAGCACTCCACTCCCGGGACAGACCCTAGGAAACATTCAGTACTTC.

Relative to its sample, this clone is medium-sized. The chain carries TRBV29-1 and TRBJ2-1; possible D gene TRBD1, 6 bases. This CDR3 is built from 11 residues. In germline, CDR1 is SQVTM, CDR2 ANQGSEA. Trimming stripped 8 bases from V and 4 bases from J, with 9 bases between. CDR3 nucleotide sequence: TGCAGCTTAGGACAGTACAATGAGCAGTTCTTC. It codes for CSLGQYNEQFF.

The rearrangement joins TRBV5-1 to TRBJ2-7, with a tentative D call TRBD2 (5 bases). The CDR3 has 15 residues. The germline V gene has CDR1 SGHRS and CDR2 YFSETQ. V gave up 3 bases and J gave up 3 bases, with 16 bases separating them. For the CDR3, the DNA is TGCGCCAGCAGCTCCGCCCCCGGGAACTACTACGAGCAGTACTTC. Its protein product is CASSSAPGNYYEQYF.

This clone was recorded only once. V is TRBV5-6 and J is TRBJ2-5, with 7 positions matching TRBD1. Per germline, CDR1 SGHDT and CDR2 YYEEEE. Unmatched junction bases numbered 10, after V lost 4 bases and J lost 7 bases. The CDR3 is 14 residues long. For the CDR3, the DNA is TGTGCCAGCAGCCGACAGGGAGTAGGCCGGACCCAGTACTTC. It yields the protein CASSRQGVGRTQYF.

V and J are TRBV13 and TRBJ1-1, with D possibly being TRBD1 (5 bases). The V gene lost 2 bases and the J gene lost 0 bases, with 10 bases spanning the gap. Germline CDR1 PRHDT, CDR2 FYEKMQ (reference sequence). The CDR3 has 15 residues. The CDR3 nucleotides read TGTGCCAGCAGCTTAATCCAGGGCATGAACACTGAAGCTTTCTTT. This encodes CASSLIQGMNTEAFF.

The V and J genes are TRBV9 and TRBJ2-1, with 13 bases matching TRBD2. After removal of 4 bases from V and 7 bases from J, the junction contained 5 bases not matched to a gene. This CDR3 is 15 amino acids long. Germline values: CDR1 SGDLS, CDR2 YYNGEE. CDR3 in amino acids: CASSLGGLAGNEQFF. The CDR3 DNA reads TGTGCCAGCAGCTTAGGGGGACTAGCGGGGAATGAGCAGTTCTTC.

The chain carries TRBV6-6 and TRBJ2-7; TRBD1 aligns across 9 bases. V trimming: 8 bases; J trimming: 3 bases; junction bases outside the gene matches: 5. The germline gives CDR1 MNHNY, CDR2 SVGAGI (reference sequence). The CDR3 covers 13 residues. The CDR3 spells CASRKTGGYEQYF. As DNA, the CDR3 is TGTGCCAGCCGTAAGACAGGGGGCTACGAGCAGTACTTC.